This TCR beta chain was sequenced for a study of blood T cell repertoires in COVID-19. Study details: COVID-19 samples, acute and convalescent, were from the United States, Italy and Spain.

Authors' analysis steps: Cell counts per sample came from amplifying reference gene primers. The protocol was immunoSEQ multiplex PCR, while the TCRdb copy is restricted to in-frame clones and leaves out a portion. V, J and clone size were drawn from that table, and D and trimming were deduced from the DNA. The data show about 80,000 clones, about 78% seen once. V gave up 3 bases and J gave up 4 bases, with 19 bases separating them. The CDR3 totals 17 residues. Germline V gene data show CDR1 as LGHNA and CDR2 as YNFKEQ. V usage is TRBV4-2 and J usage is TRBJ1-3; D not resolved. The material sequenced was peripheral blood. The sequence was obtained from a human donor in a cohort sampled during active COVID-19. The DNA for the CDR3 is TGTGCCAGCAGCCACCTTGCCGCGCTCTCCCTCGGAAACACCATATATTTT. Amino acids: CASSHLAALSLGNTIYF.